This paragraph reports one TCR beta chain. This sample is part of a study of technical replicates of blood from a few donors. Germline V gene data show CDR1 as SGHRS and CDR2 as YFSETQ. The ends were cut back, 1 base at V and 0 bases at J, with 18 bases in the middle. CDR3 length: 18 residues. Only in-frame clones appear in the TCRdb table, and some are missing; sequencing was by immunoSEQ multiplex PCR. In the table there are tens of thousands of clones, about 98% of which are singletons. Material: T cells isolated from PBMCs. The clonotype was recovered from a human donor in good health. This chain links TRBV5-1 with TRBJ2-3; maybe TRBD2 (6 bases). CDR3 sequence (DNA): TGCGCCAGCAGCTTGTCCGCCACTAGCAAGACTAGCACAGATACGCAGTATTTT. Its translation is CASSLSATSKTSTDTQYF.